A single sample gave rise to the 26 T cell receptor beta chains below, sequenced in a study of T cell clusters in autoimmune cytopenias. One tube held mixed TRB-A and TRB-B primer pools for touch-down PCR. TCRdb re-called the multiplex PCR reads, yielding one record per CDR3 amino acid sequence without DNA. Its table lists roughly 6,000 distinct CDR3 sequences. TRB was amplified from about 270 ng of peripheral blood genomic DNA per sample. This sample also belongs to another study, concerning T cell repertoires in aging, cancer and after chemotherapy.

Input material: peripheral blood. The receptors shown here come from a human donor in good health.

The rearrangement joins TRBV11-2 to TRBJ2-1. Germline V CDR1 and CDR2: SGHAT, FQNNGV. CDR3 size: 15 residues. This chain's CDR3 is CASSLGAQPSNEQFF.

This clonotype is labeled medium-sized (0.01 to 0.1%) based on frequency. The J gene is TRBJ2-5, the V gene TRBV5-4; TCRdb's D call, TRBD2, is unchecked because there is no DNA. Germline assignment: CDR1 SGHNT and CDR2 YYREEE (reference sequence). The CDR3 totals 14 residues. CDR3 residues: CASSRGLAGETQYF.

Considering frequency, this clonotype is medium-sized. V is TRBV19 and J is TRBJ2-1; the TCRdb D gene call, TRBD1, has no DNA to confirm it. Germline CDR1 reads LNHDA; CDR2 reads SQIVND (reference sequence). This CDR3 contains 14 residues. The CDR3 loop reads CASSIRGSHNEQFF. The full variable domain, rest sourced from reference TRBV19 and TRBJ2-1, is DGGITQSPKYLFRKEGQNVTLSCEQNLNHDAMYWYRQDPGQGLRLIYYSQIVNDFQKGDIAEGYSVSREKKESFPLTVTSAQKNPTAFYLCASSIRGSHNEQFFGPGTRLTVL.

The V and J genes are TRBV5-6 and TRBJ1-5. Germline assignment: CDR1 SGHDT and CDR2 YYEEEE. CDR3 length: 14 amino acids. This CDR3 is CASSLDRGTQPQHF.

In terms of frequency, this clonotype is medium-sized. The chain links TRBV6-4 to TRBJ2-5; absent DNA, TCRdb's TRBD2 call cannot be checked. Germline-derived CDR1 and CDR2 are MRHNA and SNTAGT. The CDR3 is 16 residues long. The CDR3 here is CASSDYTKSVTETQYF.

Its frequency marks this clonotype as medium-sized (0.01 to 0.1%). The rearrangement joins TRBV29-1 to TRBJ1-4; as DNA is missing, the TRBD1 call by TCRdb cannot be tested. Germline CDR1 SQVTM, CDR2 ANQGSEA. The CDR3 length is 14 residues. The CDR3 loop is CSVEGTGSYEKLFF.

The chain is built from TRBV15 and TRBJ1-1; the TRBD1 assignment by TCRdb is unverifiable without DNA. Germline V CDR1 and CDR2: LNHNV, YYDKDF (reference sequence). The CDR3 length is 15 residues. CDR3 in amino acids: CATSRSRVLNTEAFF.

The CDR3 loop reads CASSPGTVSYEQYF. This chain connects TRBV18 to TRBJ2-7; TCRdb reports TRBD2, a call that lacks DNA to check it against. CDR1 KGHSH and CDR2 LQKENI come from the germline V gene. The CDR3 consists of 14 residues.

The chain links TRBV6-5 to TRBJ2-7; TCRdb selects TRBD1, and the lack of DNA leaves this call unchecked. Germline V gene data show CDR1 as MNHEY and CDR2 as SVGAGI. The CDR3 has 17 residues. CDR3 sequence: CASSYSHSGTPLGEQYF.

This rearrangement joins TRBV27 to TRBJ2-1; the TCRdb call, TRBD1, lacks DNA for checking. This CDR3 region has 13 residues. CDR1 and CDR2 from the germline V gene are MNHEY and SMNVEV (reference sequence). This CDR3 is CASSRGPRNEQFF.

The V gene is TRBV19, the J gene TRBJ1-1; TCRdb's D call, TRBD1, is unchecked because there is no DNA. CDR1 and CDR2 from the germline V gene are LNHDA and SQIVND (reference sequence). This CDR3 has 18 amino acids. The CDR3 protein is CASTTQTGTGASNTEAFF.

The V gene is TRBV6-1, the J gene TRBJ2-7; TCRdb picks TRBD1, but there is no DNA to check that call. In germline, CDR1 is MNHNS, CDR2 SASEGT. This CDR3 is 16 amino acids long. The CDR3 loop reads CASNQTPGQGFYEQYF.

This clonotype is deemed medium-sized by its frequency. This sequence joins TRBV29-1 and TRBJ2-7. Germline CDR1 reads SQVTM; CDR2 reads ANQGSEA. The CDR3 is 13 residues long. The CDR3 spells CSVVDRSSYEQYF.

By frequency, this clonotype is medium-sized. This chain's CDR3 is CASSLGNGVSYEQYF. The genes are TRBV19 and TRBJ2-7. The CDR3 length is 15 residues. Germline values: CDR1 LNHDA, CDR2 SQIVND (reference sequence).

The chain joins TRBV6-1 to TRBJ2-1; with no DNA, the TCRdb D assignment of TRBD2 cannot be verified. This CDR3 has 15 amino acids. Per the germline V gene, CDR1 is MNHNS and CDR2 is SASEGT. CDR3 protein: CASKNGLAHDNEQFF.

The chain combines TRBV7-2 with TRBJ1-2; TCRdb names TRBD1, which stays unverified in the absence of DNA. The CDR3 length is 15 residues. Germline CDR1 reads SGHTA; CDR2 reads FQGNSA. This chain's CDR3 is CASGLGGVILRGYTF.

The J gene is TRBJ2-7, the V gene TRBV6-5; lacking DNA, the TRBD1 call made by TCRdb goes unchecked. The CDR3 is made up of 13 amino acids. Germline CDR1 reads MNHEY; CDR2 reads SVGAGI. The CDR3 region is CASKDTASYEQYF.

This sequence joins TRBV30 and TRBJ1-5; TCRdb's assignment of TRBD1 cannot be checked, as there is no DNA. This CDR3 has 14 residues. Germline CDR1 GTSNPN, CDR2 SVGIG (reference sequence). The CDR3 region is CAWSKKGANQPQHF.

The CDR3 sequence is CASSQGEGTLSTETQYF. The chain joins TRBV4-2 to TRBJ2-5; TCRdb proposes TRBD1, but this gene call is untestable without DNA. This CDR3 contains 17 residues. Germline CDR1 LGHNA, CDR2 YNFKEQ.

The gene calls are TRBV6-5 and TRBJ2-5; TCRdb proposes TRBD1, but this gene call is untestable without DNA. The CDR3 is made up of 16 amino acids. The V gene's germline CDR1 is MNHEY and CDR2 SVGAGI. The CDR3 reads CASSKIRDLGQETQYF.

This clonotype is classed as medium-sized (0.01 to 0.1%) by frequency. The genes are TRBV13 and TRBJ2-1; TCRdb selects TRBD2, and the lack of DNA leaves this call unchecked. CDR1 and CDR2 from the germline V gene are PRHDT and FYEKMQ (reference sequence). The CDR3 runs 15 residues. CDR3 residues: CASSHQREGRYEQFF.

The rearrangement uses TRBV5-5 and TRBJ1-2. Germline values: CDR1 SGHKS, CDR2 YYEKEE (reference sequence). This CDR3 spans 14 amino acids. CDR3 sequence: CASSVGSGTWGYTF.

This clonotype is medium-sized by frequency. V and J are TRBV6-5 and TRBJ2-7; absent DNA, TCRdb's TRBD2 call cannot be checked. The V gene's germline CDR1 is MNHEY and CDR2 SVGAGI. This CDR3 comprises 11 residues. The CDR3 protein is CASARGDLQYF.

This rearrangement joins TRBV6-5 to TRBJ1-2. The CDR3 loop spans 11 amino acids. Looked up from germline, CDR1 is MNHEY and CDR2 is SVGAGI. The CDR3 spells CASFKNYGYTF.

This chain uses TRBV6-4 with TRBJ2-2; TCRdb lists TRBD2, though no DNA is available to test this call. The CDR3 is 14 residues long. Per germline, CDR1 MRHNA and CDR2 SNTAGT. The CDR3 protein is CASSGEGSTGELFF.

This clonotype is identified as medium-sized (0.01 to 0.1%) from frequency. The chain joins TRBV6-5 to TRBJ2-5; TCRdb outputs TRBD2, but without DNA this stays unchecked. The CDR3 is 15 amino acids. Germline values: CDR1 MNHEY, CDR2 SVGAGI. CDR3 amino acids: CASSYGTSGQETQYF.